The 3 T cell receptor beta chains below come from one sample, sequenced in a study of T cells after yellow fever vaccination. Each CDR3 protein is one row after TCRdb ran MiXCR on the 5' RACE reads. Among about 320,000 distinct CDR3 sequences listed, around 4.4% were seen once. The material sequenced was PBMCs, taken 15 days after the yellow fever booster vaccination. The receptors stem from a man younger than 35 who received the YFV17D yellow fever vaccine.

This clonotype has a count of ten or more. The J gene is TRBJ2-5, the V gene TRBV25-1; the D gene is possibly TRBD1 (6 bases). Trimming removed 4 bases at V and 7 bases at J, with 10 bases between. Germline V gives CDR1 MGHDK, CDR2 SYGVNS. The CDR3 contains 12 residues. The CDR3 nucleotides are TGTGCCAGCAGTGGGACAGCTGGGACCCAGTACTTC. This gives the protein CASSGTAGTQYF.

There are a few counts of this clonotype. The chain joins TRBV4-2 to TRBJ1-1; D remains ambiguous. Germline V gives CDR1 LGHNA, CDR2 YNFKEQ. The CDR3 covers 14 residues. Trimming pared 1 base from V and 1 base from J, leaving 7 bases between. The CDR3 loop reads CASSQASWNTEAFF. CDR3 nucleotide sequence: TGTGCCAGCAGCCAAGCCAGCTGGAACACTGAAGCTTTCTTT.

This clonotype occurred many times. The rearrangement joins TRBV12-3 or TRBV12-4 to TRBJ1-3; the D is unclear. V was cut by 5 bases and J by 8 bases, with 10 bases left in between. This CDR3 is built from 12 residues. The CDR3 coding sequence is TGTGCCAGCAGTGGGATGAGCGACACCATATATTTT. Its translation is CASSGMSDTIYF.